These 6 T cell receptor beta chains came from one sample sequenced in a study of blood T cells in healthy people across ages. Primed by a sample-barcoded 5' primer and a J-beta primer mix, a second PCR proceeded for about 7 to 11 cycles. From the 5' RACE reads, TCRdb called clonotypes with MiXCR, one entry per CDR3 protein. The sample yields over 1.5 million distinct CDR3 sequences, around half seen once. The sequencing input was blood. The receptors come from a woman in her thirties or forties in good health.

This clonotype was found many times. The gene calls are TRBV7-2 and TRBJ2-5; tentatively, D is TRBD2 (6 bases). The V end was cut by 1 base, the J end by 2 bases, with 11 bases between. Germline CDR1 reads SGHTA; CDR2 reads FQGNSA. CDR3 length: 15 amino acids. Here the CDR3 DNA reads TGTGCCAGCAGCTTAGACCCGGGGAGGCAAGAGACCCAGTACTTC. Encoded protein: CASSLDPGRQETQYF.

The V call is TRBV20-1, the J call TRBJ1-2, with D tentatively TRBD1 (6 bases). This CDR3 contains 14 residues. Trimming removed 0 bases at V and 5 bases at J, with 13 bases between. Germline values: CDR1 DFQATT, CDR2 SNEGSKA (reference sequence). Written as DNA, the CDR3 is TGCAGTGCTAGAGAGGGGGCCGGACTATATGGCTACACCTTC. This encodes CSAREGAGLYGYTF.

This clonotype has only a few counts. V usage is TRBV28 and J usage is TRBJ2-7; maybe TRBD1 (7 bases). Germline CDR1 is MDHEN and CDR2 is SYDVKM. Trimming left V 3 bases short and J 2 bases short, with 14 bases between. This CDR3 region has 15 residues. The CDR3 coding sequence is TGTGCCAGCAGTTTGTTCCAGGGGGGAACCTACGAGCAGTACTTC. Translating it yields CASSLFQGGTYEQYF.

Only a few counts were recorded for this clonotype. The genes are TRBV6-1 and TRBJ2-5; D not resolved. V was clipped by 7 bases and J by 4 bases, with 7 bases between them. Germline-derived CDR1 and CDR2 are MNHNS and SASEGT. This CDR3 contains 11 residues. CDR3 amino acids: CASTMRETQYF. The CDR3 DNA reads as TGTGCCAGCACCATGAGAGAGACCCAGTACTTC.

This clonotype was seen only a few times. The chain is built from TRBV6-6 and TRBJ2-6; D is unclear. This CDR3 comprises 17 residues. Germline assignment: CDR1 MNHNY and CDR2 SVGAGI (reference sequence). Trimming stripped 2 bases from V and 4 bases from J, with 15 bases between. For the CDR3, the DNA is TGTGCCAGCAGTTACGCCGGAAGATGGTTAGGGGCCAACGTCCTGACTTTC. The encoded protein is CASSYAGRWLGANVLTF.

The J gene is TRBJ2-1, the V gene TRBV25-1; D uncertain. Germline assignment: CDR1 MGHDK and CDR2 SYGVNS. V lost 2 bases, J lost 4 bases, and 12 bases lay in between. This CDR3 has 15 residues. CDR3 sequence (DNA): TGTGCCAGCAGTGAAGTATTTGGAGCATACAATGAGCAGTTCTTC. Translating it yields CASSEVFGAYNEQFF.